The present entry profiles one T cell receptor (beta chain) with its context. Its antigen remains unknown. The protocol was immunoSEQ multiplex PCR, while the TCRdb copy is restricted to in-frame clones and leaves out a portion. The sample lists fewer than 55,000 clones, more than 80% occurring once. The CDR3 has 16 amino acids. CDR1 and CDR2 from the germline V gene are SGHDN and FVKESK. Trimming removed 4 bases from V and 3 bases from J, with 16 bases in between. This sample was included in a study of T cell responses to AZD1222 COVID-19 vaccine. Findings and limits, study-wide: The donor cohort was predominantly white British with a female majority, and clonal diversity may have been underestimated. Rises in breadth and depth of Spike-specific TCRs came after two AZD1222 doses. Repertoires were obtained only post-peak T cell response.

This clonotype was obtained from an adult in good health. The J gene is TRBJ2-1, the V gene TRBV14; D might be TRBD1 (6 bases). This material consisted of peripheral blood, taken on day 0 of AZD1222 vaccination. The DNA for the CDR3 is TGTGCCAGCAGCCCTCTGGGGACAAGAGACTACAATGAGCAGTTCTTC. Its protein is CASSPLGTRDYNEQFF.